Presented here are 29 T cell receptor beta chains from one specimen sequenced in a study of regulatory T cells in long-lasting Graves disease. Time point noted: persistent/refractory GD, antithyroid drugs over 5 years with positive TRAb. Preparation of the TCR library used RNA extracted from PBMCs. Assembly of TCR beta libraries relied on iRepertoire HTBI primers together with Arm-PCR of CDR3 regions. A single record per CDR3 protein comes from TCRdb applying MiXCR to the multiplex PCR reads. The repertoire includes over 450,000 distinct CDR3 sequences, 20% to 25% of them detected once, and 6.5% to 9% sits in the top ten. Source: peripheral blood mononuclear cells (PBMCs), taken when the disease was refractory, from a patient treated with antithyroid drugs. The receptors here all came from a female donor with Graves disease.

This chain links TRBV24-1 with TRBJ2-2, with D uncertain. The germline gives CDR1 KGHDR, CDR2 SFDVKD. V was clipped by 1 base and J by 0 bases, with 8 bases between them. There are 16 residues in the CDR3. The CDR3 reads CATSDFPAANTGELFF. The CDR3 region has the DNA TGTGCCACCAGTGATTTCCCAGCAGCGAACACCGGGGAGCTGTTTTTT.

There are many counts of this clonotype. The genes are TRBV28 and TRBJ2-2; D unresolved. The CDR3 runs 16 residues. Germline CDR1 reads MDHEN; CDR2 reads SYDVKM. The V end was cut by 5 bases, the J end by 0 bases, with 13 bases between. The CDR3 sequence: CASSRPKGSNTGELFF. The CDR3 coding sequence is TGTGCCAGCAGTCGCCCAAAGGGCTCGAACACCGGGGAGCTGTTTTTT.

The chain is built from TRBV6-6 and TRBJ1-1; 7 bases line up with TRBD1. The trim removed 0 bases at V and 5 bases at J, leaving 6 bases unmatched. The CDR3 totals 15 residues. From germline, CDR1 is MNHNY and CDR2 SVGAGI (reference sequence). The CDR3 DNA follows: TGTGCCAGCAGTTACTCGATCGCAGGGGGAACTGAAGCTTTCTTT. Encoded protein: CASSYSIAGGTEAFF.

In its sample, this clonotype was seen many times. V gene TRBV25-1 combines with J gene TRBJ1-2; maybe TRBD1 (5 bases). Germline V lookup: CDR1 MGHDK, CDR2 SYGVNS. This CDR3 has 16 amino acids. V was clipped by 6 bases and J by 5 bases, with 22 bases between them. The CDR3 loop reads CASRGQGALSEYGYTF. The CDR3 region has the DNA TGTGCCAGCAGGGGTCAAGGGGCTCTCTCCGAATATGGCTACACCTTC.

A remark on this clonotype: A far larger clone is one base from this, pointing to a likely read error. The chain couples TRBV27 to TRBJ1-2; maybe TRBD1 (6 bases). Germline CDR1 is MNHEY and CDR2 is SMNVEV (reference sequence). The CDR3 spans 14 residues. With 6 bases removed from V and 6 bases from J, the gap between germline ends came to 17 bases. The CDR3 protein is CASSSPGERNGYTF. For the CDR3, the DNA is TGTGCCAGCAGCTCCCCAGGGGAGCGCAATGGCTACACCTTC.

There are many counts of this clonotype. The V call is TRBV6-2 or TRBV6-3, the J call TRBJ2-7; a weak D match, TRBD2 (6 bases). This CDR3 comprises 16 residues. Trimming took 0 bases from V and 5 from J, leaving 17 bases between them. Germline V gene sequence: CDR1 MNHEY, CDR2 SVGEGT. The CDR3 protein is CASSYSGGRDGDEQYF. The CDR3 nucleotides read TGTGCCAGCAGTTACTCAGGTGGGCGGGATGGTGACGAGCAGTACTTC.

For this clonotype: A read error may explain this, as a much larger clone is one base away. CDR3 amino acids: CASSPGRAHEQYF. For the CDR3, the DNA is TGTGCCAGCAGCCCCGGGAGAGCCCACGAGCAGTACTTC. The V gene is TRBV12-3 or TRBV12-4, the J gene TRBJ2-7; weak D call: TRBD2 (6 bases). The CDR3 has 13 residues. V shed 6 bases and J shed 5 bases, with 14 bases lying between them.

The V and J genes are TRBV12-3 or TRBV12-4 and TRBJ2-1; 9 bases agree with TRBD1. The V and J ends lost 6 bases and 2 bases, in that order; junction bases with no gene match: 8. CDR3 length equals 16 residues. CDR3 protein: CASSDLRQGAYNEQFF. In nucleotides, the CDR3 is TGTGCCAGCAGCGACCTAAGACAGGGGGCCTACAATGAGCAGTTCTTC.

Only a few counts were recorded for this clonotype. The chain couples TRBV20-1 to TRBJ1-2; a weak D match, TRBD1 (6 bases). This CDR3 is built from 11 residues. The germline V gene has CDR1 DFQATT and CDR2 SNEGSKA (reference sequence). V lost 7 bases, J lost 5 bases, and 11 bases lay in between. CDR3 in amino acids: CSVRGGYGYTF. The CDR3 bases are TGCAGTGTCAGAGGGGGATATGGCTACACCTTC.

The sample holds a few counts of this clonotype. The chain couples TRBV25-1 to TRBJ1-2; a weak D match, TRBD1 (5 bases). The CDR3 is 16 residues long. CDR1 is MGHDK and CDR2 is SYGVNS in the germline V gene. Trimming cost V 3 bases and J 4 bases, with 18 bases left between them. Written as DNA, the CDR3 is TGTGCCAGCAGTGACCCTGGGGGGGGTTCAAGCTATGGCTACACCTTC. The encoded protein is CASSDPGGGSSYGYTF.

This clonotype was recorded at least ten times. The V gene is TRBV12-3 or TRBV12-4, the J gene TRBJ2-7, with a tentative D call TRBD2 (5 bases). Trimming left V 4 bases short and J 6 bases short, with 7 bases between. The CDR3 covers 11 residues. CDR3 region: CASSWAGEQYF. In DNA, the CDR3 is TGTGCCAGCAGTTGGGCGGGCGAGCAGTACTTC.

This chain joins TRBV4-2 and TRBJ1-4, with 9 positions matching TRBD1. Germline-derived CDR1 and CDR2 are LGHNA and YNFKEQ. This CDR3 has 19 residues. Germline trimming cut 2 bases from V and 1 base from J; bases unmatched to any gene: 11. In DNA form, the CDR3 reads TGTGCCAGCAGCCAACCTCGGGACAGGGAGTGGGAAACTAATGAAAAACTGTTTTTT. Residues: CASSQPRDREWETNEKLFF.

This clonotype was recorded many times. The V and J genes are TRBV12-3 or TRBV12-4 and TRBJ1-1; possibly TRBD1 for D (5 bases). V shed 7 bases and J shed 0 bases, with 12 bases lying between them. The CDR3 is 14 residues long. CDR3 residues: CASTPGRLNTEAFF. As DNA, the CDR3 is TGTGCCAGCACCCCGGGACGGTTGAACACTGAAGCTTTCTTT.

This clonotype was seen only a few times. This chain uses TRBV7-2 with TRBJ2-7; 7 nucleotides match TRBD2. This CDR3 is 16 amino acids long. The V segment lost 5 bases and the J segment 4 bases; nucleotides outside the gene matches: 14. In germline, CDR1 is SGHTA, CDR2 FQGNSA. The CDR3 loop reads CASSAAPAGVSYEQYF. CDR3 coding DNA: TGTGCCAGCAGCGCCGCCCCGGCGGGAGTCTCGTACGAGCAGTACTTC.

This clonotype was observed at least ten times. The chain has TRBV12-3 or TRBV12-4 and TRBJ2-1; 10 positions match TRBD2. The J segment lost 1 base and the V segment lost 6 bases, leaving 12 bases of the junction unmatched. CDR3 length: 18 amino acids. CDR3 loop: CASSPTSGRGGSYNEQFF. The CDR3 DNA reads TGTGCCAGCAGCCCGACTAGCGGGCGGGGCGGATCCTACAATGAGCAGTTCTTC.

Details on this clonotype: Germline is not matched at one junction end, which may reflect a read error. The J gene is TRBJ2-1, the V gene TRBV12-3 or TRBV12-4; D gene uncertain. The CDR3 sequence is 14 residues long. The CDR3 sequence: CASSLVSGDNEQFF. DNA of the CDR3: TGCGCCAGCAGTTTAGTTTCGGGTGACAATGAGCAGTTCTTC.

In DNA form, the CDR3 reads TGTGCCAGCAGTTACTCGAATGCCTACGGGAGCTCCTACAATGAGCAGTTCTTC. Its protein is CASSYSNAYGSSYNEQFF. This rearrangement joins TRBV6-2 or TRBV6-3 to TRBJ2-1, with D possibly being TRBD2 (6 bases). This CDR3 region has 18 residues. V lost 0 bases, J lost 0 bases, and 15 bases lay in between. Germline CDR1 MNHEY, CDR2 SVGEGT.

This rearrangement joins TRBV15 to TRBJ2-2; D remains ambiguous. CDR1 is LNHNV and CDR2 is YYDKDF in the germline V gene (reference sequence). CDR3 length equals 12 residues. The ends were cut back, 4 bases at V and 1 base at J, with 1 base in the middle. The CDR3 bases are TGTGCCACCAGCATGAACACCGGGGAGCTGTTTTTT. This sequence encodes CATSMNTGELFF.

The rearrangement joins TRBV5-1 to TRBJ2-7; maybe TRBD1 (5 bases). The CDR3 has 18 amino acids. The germline CDR1 and CDR2 sequences are SGHRS and YFSETQ. The V end was cut by 0 bases, the J end by 3 bases, with 22 bases between. The CDR3: CASSLALRPVQVNYEQYF. The CDR3 bases are TGCGCCAGCAGCTTGGCCTTACGTCCGGTACAGGTTAACTACGAGCAGTACTTC.

Notes on this clonotype: The CDR3 does not end in the conserved phenylalanine or tryptophan, so this is likely a read error. The rearrangement links TRBV12-3 or TRBV12-4 to TRBJ2-5; possibly TRBD2 for D (5 bases). Trimming cost V 3 bases and J 4 bases, with 9 bases left between them. The CDR3 loop spans 13 amino acids. The CDR3 here is CASSLAGGETQYL. The CDR3 DNA sequence: TGTGCCAGCAGTTTGGCAGGAGGAGAGACCCAGTACCTC.

The chain has TRBV28 and TRBJ1-1; D gene uncertain. CDR1 is MDHEN, CDR2 SYDVKM, per germline. The CDR3 runs 11 residues. The ends were cut back, 8 bases at V and 7 bases at J, with 11 bases in the middle. The CDR3 region has the DNA TGTGCCAGCCTATCGGAATATGAAGCTTTCTTT. Its translation is CASLSEYEAFF.

This chain links TRBV27 with TRBJ1-6, with 7 bases matching TRBD1. Per germline, CDR1 MNHEY and CDR2 SMNVEV (reference sequence). The length of the CDR3 is 15 residues. V shed 4 bases and J 7 bases; nucleotides not matched to a gene: 7. The CDR3 coding sequence is TGTGCCAGCAGTTCCTACGACAGGGACAATTCACCCCTCCACTTT. It specifies CASSSYDRDNSPLHF.

This clonotype was seen more than once but under ten times. V is TRBV4-1 and J is TRBJ2-7; TRBD1 might be the D (6 bases). CDR3 length equals 16 residues. Germline V gene data show CDR1 as MGHRA and CDR2 as YSYEKL. The V end was cut by 1 base, the J end by 0 bases, with 13 bases between. CDR3 amino acids: CASSQVATGSSYEQYF. The CDR3 DNA reads as TGCGCCAGCAGCCAAGTGGCCACAGGGAGCTCCTACGAGCAGTACTTC.

This clonotype appeared many times. The chain is built from TRBV15 and TRBJ2-5, with 10 bases aligning to TRBD1. The V gene end was trimmed by 0 bases and the J gene end by 5 bases; junction bases not matched to a gene: 6. This CDR3 is 16 amino acids long. Germline assignment: CDR1 LNHNV and CDR2 YYDKDF (reference sequence). The CDR3 protein is CATSRERTGGRETQYF. In DNA, the CDR3 is TGTGCCACCAGCAGAGAGAGGACAGGGGGTCGGGAGACCCAGTACTTC.

This clonotype was found many times. The chain carries TRBV28 and TRBJ1-1, with D possibly being TRBD1 (5 bases). Germline V CDR1 and CDR2: MDHEN, SYDVKM. V gave up 6 bases and J gave up 6 bases, with 17 bases separating them. This CDR3 spans 14 amino acids. CDR3 sequence (DNA): TGTGCCAGCAGCCCCCACGGGGCGAGAGCTGAAGCTTTCTTT. Protein: CASSPHGARAEAFF.

In this sample, this clonotype turned up many times. The chain couples TRBV2 to TRBJ2-7; D uncertain. Germline V gene data show CDR1 as SNHLY and CDR2 as FYNNEI. The CDR3 runs to 12 residues. The germline V and J ends were trimmed by 3 bases and 3 bases, with 6 bases remaining between them. In DNA, the CDR3 is TGTGCCAGCAGTGATGAGCGCTACGAGCAGTACTTC. Amino acids: CASSDERYEQYF.

This clonotype was picked up one time. The chain is built from TRBV4-2 and TRBJ1-2; D remains unclear. V shed 4 bases and J shed 6 bases, with 24 bases lying between them. Looked up from germline, CDR1 is LGHNA and CDR2 is YNFKEQ. This CDR3 has 17 amino acids. This CDR3 is CASSPITDPFLRHGYTF. CDR3 DNA: TGTGCCAGCAGCCCAATTACAGATCCCTTTCTTCGCCATGGCTACACCTTC.

This clonotype was counted at least ten times. The chain employs TRBV12-3 or TRBV12-4 and TRBJ1-1; 8 bases agree with TRBD1. The CDR3 contains 16 residues. The V gene end was trimmed by 5 bases and the J gene end by 5 bases; junction bases not matched to a gene: 13. The CDR3 nucleotides are TGTGCCAGCAGTCCCGGACAGGGTTGGGGGTCGACTGAAGCTTTCTTT. It encodes CASSPGQGWGSTEAFF.

This chain links TRBV3-1 with TRBJ1-1; D is possibly TRBD1 (5 bases). The germline V and J ends were trimmed by 1 base and 4 bases, with 19 bases remaining between them. CDR1 is LGHDT, CDR2 YNNKEL, per germline (reference sequence). CDR3 length: 17 residues. The DNA of the CDR3 is TGTGCCAGCAGCCAAGGTCTGACCCGGGGGGTTTTCACTGAAGCTTTCTTT. This sequence encodes CASSQGLTRGVFTEAFF. The full variable domain, in which reference TRBV3-1 and TRBJ1-1 provide the parts outside the CDR3, is DTAVSQTPKYLVTQMGNDKSIKCEQNLGHDTMYWYKQDSKKFLKIMFSYNNKELIINETVPNRFSPKSPDKAHLNLHINSLELGDSAVYFCASSQGLTRGVFTEAFFGQGTRLTVV.